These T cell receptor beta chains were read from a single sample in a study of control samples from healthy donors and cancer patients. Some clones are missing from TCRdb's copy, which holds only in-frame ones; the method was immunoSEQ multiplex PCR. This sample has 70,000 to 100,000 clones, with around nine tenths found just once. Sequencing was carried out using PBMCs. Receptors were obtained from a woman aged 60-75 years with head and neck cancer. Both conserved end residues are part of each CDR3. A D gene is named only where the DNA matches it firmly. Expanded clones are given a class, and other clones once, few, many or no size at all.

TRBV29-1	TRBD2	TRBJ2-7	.	TGCAGCGTTGTAGGTAGCGGGAGGGCCCCGGGCTCCTACGAGCAGTACTTC	CSVVGSGRAPGSYEQYF
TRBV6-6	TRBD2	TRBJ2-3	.	TGTGCCAGCAGTTACCATGGAGCGGGAGGGGATACGCAGTATTTT	CASSYHGAGGDTQYF
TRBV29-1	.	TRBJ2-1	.	TGCAGCGTTGGACACCCTACGAGCTCCTACAATGAGCAGTTCTTC	CSVGHPTSSYNEQFF
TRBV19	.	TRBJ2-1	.	TGTGCCAGTAGTATAGACGAAGTTTCAAATGAGCAGTTCTTC	CASSIDEVSNEQFF
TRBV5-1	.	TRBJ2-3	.	TGCGCCAGCAGCTTGGGAGCCTACATCGACGGTGTAAATACGCAGTATTTT	CASSLGAYIDGVNTQYF
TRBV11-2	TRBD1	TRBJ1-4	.	TGTGCCAGCAGCCCCCGTGGTACCCTAGGGGGCAATGAAAAACTGTTTTTT	CASSPRGTLGGNEKLFF
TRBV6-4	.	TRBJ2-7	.	TGTGCCAGCAAAGGCGTTTACGAGCAGTACTTC	CASKGVYEQYF
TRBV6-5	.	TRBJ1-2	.	TGTGCCAGCAGCGATACAGAATCTGGCTACACCTTC	CASSDTESGYTF
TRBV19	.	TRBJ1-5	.	TGTGCCAGTAGTATGCCCGGGAGGGGTCAGCCCCAGCATTTT	CASSMPGRGQPQHF
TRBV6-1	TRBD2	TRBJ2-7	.	TGTGCCAGCAGTGCATCCGGGACTAGCGGACCCCACGAGCAGTACTTC	CASSASGTSGPHEQYF
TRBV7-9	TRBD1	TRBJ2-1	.	TGTGCCAGCAGCTCGGGACAGTTCAATGAGCAGTTCTTC	CASSSGQFNEQFF
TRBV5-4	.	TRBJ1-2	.	TGTGCCAGCAGCTTAGGGGCTCGGTATGGCTACACCTTC	CASSLGARYGYTF
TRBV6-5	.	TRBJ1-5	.	TGTGCCAGCAGTAGGGGAGACGGGAGCAATCAGCCCCAGCATTTT	CASSRGDGSNQPQHF
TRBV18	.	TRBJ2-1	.	TGTGCCAGCTCAATTGACGCTAGCGCCTACAATGAGCAGTTCTTC	CASSIDASAYNEQFF
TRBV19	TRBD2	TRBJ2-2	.	TGTGCCAGTACCAATATGGGGAGGGCCAGGGACACCGGGGAGCTGTTTTTT	CASTNMGRARDTGELFF
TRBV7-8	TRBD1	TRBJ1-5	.	TGTGCCAGCAGCCGGACAGGGGGGAATCAGCCCCAGCATTTT	CASSRTGGNQPQHF
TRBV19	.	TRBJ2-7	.	TGTGCCAGTAGTATCCCGGGCCCCTACGAGCAGTACTTC	CASSIPGPYEQYF
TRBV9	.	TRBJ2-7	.	TGTGCCAGCAGCGCCACGGGAGTTCGGTACGAGCAGTACTTC	CASSATGVRYEQYF
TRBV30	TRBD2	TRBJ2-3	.	TGTGCCTGGAGTGTAGGGCTAGCGGATAGCACAGATACGCAGTATTTT	CAWSVGLADSTDTQYF
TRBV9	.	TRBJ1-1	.	TGTGCCAGCAGCCCCACGGGGGCAGGGGAATTTGAAGCTTTCTTT	CASSPTGAGEFEAFF
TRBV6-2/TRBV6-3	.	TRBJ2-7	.	TGTGCCAGCAGCAAAAACCGCGGGACAGCCACCTACTACGAGCAGTACTTC	CASSKNRGTATYYEQYF
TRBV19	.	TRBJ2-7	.	TGTGCCAGTAGTGGAATAGCGGCTGACTACGAGCAGTACTTC	CASSGIAADYEQYF
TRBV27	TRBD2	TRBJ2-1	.	TGTGCCAGCAGTTATCCCGGGACTAGCGGGCATAATGAGCAGTTCTTC	CASSYPGTSGHNEQFF
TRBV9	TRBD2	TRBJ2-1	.	TGTGCCAGCAGCCCAAGGACTAGCGGGGGCAATGAGCAGTTCTTC	CASSPRTSGGNEQFF
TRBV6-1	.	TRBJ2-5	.	TGTGCCAGCAGTGACAGGGGAGAGACCCAGTACTTC	CASSDRGETQYF
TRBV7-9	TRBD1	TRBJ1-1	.	TGTGCCAGCAGCAACCAGGGGGTAGGTGAAGCTTTCTTT	CASSNQGVGEAFF
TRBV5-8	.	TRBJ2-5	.	TGTGCCAGCAGCTTGAGAAGACGAGAGACCCAGTACTTC	CASSLRRRETQYF
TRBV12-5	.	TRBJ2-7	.	TGTGCTAGTGGTTTGTTCCCTACCTACGAGCAGTACTTC	CASGLFPTYEQYF
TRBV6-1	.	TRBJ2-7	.	TGTGCCAGCAGTGAAATGTCAGGGAACTCCTACGAGCAGTACTTC	CASSEMSGNSYEQYF
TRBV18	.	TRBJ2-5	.	TGTGCCAGCTCACCAATTCAAGGGGTCCAAGAGACCCAGTACTTC	CASSPIQGVQETQYF
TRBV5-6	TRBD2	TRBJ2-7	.	TGTGCCAGCAGCCCTCCCTTCCGGGCTAGCGGTCGCTCCTACGAGCAGTACTTC	CASSPPFRASGRSYEQYF
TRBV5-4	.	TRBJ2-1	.	TGTGCCAGCAGCTTGGGGGCAGGGGTTGAGTTCTTC	CASSLGAGVEFF
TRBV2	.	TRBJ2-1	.	TGTGCCAGCAGTGTGGTTAATGAGCAGTTCTTC	CASSVVNEQFF
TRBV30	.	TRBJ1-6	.	TGTGCCTGGAGTGGTCAACCGAATTCACCCCTCCACTTT	CAWSGQPNSPLHF
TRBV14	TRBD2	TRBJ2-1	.	TGTGCCAGCAGCCCCCGGCCGGTAGCGGGGATTTTGAATGAGCAGTTCTTC	CASSPRPVAGILNEQFF
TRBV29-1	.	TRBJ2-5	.	TGCAGCGTTGTAACGAGTCGAGAGACCCAGTACTTC	CSVVTSRETQYF
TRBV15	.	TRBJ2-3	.	TGTGCCACCAGCAGGGACTCAAAAGGGGCGGATACGCAGTATTTT	CATSRDSKGADTQYF
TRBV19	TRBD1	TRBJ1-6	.	TGTGCCAGTAGTATTTCCCGTACAGGGGTGTCACCCCTCCACTTT	CASSISRTGVSPLHF
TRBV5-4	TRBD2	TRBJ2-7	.	TGTGCCAGCAGCTCATTAGCGGGAGGGTCCTACGAGCAGTACTTC	CASSSLAGGSYEQYF
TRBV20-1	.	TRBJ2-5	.	TGCAGTGCTAGCCTCCAAGAGACCCAGTACTTC	CSASLQETQYF
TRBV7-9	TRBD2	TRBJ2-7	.	TGTGCCAGCAGCTTTCGGCTCGAAAAAGCGGGAGGCTCCTACGAGCAGTACTTC	CASSFRLEKAGGSYEQYF
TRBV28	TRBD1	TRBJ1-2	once	TGTGCCAGCAGTTTGCGGGGACAGGGGGCAGGAGGCTACACCTTC	CASSLRGQGAGGYTF
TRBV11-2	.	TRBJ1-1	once	TGTGCCAGCAGCCGTACGGGTAGGGGAAACACTGAAGCTTTCTTT	CASSRTGRGNTEAFF
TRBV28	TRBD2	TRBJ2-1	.	TGTGCCAGCACCGTAGCGGGCTCCTACAATGAGCAGTTCTTC	CASTVAGSYNEQFF
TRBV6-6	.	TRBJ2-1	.	TGTGCCAGCAGCCGAAGCGGTTACAATGAGCAGTTCTTC	CASSRSGYNEQFF
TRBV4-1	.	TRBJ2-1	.	TGCGCCAGCAGCCAATTATTCGCAACGCCCGAGCAGTTCTTC	CASSQLFATPEQFF
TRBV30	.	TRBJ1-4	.	TGTGCCTGGAGTCCAAACGGGGCCCTAAATGAAAAACTGTTTTTT	CAWSPNGALNEKLFF
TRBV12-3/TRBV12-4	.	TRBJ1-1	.	TGTGCCAGCAGTTTTATGGGGCCGTCTGAAGCTTTCTTT	CASSFMGPSEAFF
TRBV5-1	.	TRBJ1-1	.	TGCGCCAGCAGCTTCCGGACAGACACTGAAGCTTTCTTT	CASSFRTDTEAFF
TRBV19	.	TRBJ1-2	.	TGTGCCAGTAGTATATCGGAGATTAACTATGGCTACACCTTC	CASSISEINYGYTF
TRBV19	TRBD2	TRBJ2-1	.	TGTGCCAGTAGAGATAGCGGGAGGGCCAGTCGGAATGAGCAGTTCTTC	CASRDSGRASRNEQFF
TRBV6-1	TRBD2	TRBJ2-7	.	TGTGCCAGCAGTGATGGACTAGCGGGAGACTTCCCCTACGAGCAGTACTTC	CASSDGLAGDFPYEQYF
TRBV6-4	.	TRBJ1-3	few	TGTGCCAGCAGTGACGCAGGGTCCGCTGGAAACACCATATATTTT	CASSDAGSAGNTIYF
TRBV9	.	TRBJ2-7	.	TGTGCCAGCAGCGTAGCGATTGGGAGCTCCTACGAGCAGTACTTC	CASSVAIGSSYEQYF
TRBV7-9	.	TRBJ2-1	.	TGTGCCAGCAGACAACTCCAGGGCCCCTACAATGAGCAGTTCTTC	CASRQLQGPYNEQFF
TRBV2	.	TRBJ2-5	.	TGTGCCAGCAGTGCTTTAACAGGGCAAGAGACCCAGTACTTC	CASSALTGQETQYF